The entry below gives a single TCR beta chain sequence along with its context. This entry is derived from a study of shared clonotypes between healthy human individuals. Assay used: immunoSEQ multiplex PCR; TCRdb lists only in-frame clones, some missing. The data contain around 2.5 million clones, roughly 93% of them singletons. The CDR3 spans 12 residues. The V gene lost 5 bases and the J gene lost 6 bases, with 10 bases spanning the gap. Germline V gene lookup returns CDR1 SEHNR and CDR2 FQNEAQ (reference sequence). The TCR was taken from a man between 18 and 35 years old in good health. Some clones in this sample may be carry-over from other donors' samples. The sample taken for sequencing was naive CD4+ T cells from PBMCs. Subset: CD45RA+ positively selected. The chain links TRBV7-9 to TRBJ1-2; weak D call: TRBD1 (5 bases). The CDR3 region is CASSPRGNGYTF. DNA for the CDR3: TGTGCCAGCAGCCCTAGGGGCAATGGCTACACCTTC.